A single sample is the source of the 14 T cell receptor delta chains below, sequenced in a study of DNA immune sequencing with unique molecular identifiers (TCRdb year 2020). Library prep was done by multiplex PCR. Instrument on record: Illumina MiniSeq. A 32-plex assay amplified the genomic DNA, with primers for all 8 TRDV and 4 TRDJ genes spanning the CDR3. A 12-nucleotide UMI was introduced during 3 to 4 barcoding PCR cycles, after which a second PCR was performed with Illumina adapter primers. Via CATT, TCRdb reprocessed the public reads, and rows with identical DNA were then joined. Counted in this sample were roughly 4,900 delta-chain clones; around an eighth of them appeared once. The ten biggest clones cover under 60% of the sample. The sample was gamma-delta T cells enriched from blood buffy coat, or unenriched PBMCs (not recorded which). The receptors were sampled from a human donor in good health.

There are many counts of this clone. A far larger clone differs by one base, so this is likely a read error. CDR3 region: CACDTLGDGKYTNKLIF. In nucleotides, the CDR3 is TGTGCCTGTGACACTCTGGGGGATGGAAAGTACACCAATAAACTCATCTTT. The chain has TRDV2 and TRDJ1; TRDD3 matches 9 bases. The CDR3 is 17 residues long. In germline, CDR1 is GEAIGNYY, CDR2 EKD.

There are a few counts of this clone. This likely reflects a read error, since a far larger clone is one base away. The same CDR3 can be traced to other DNA sequences in this sample. The CDR3 bases are TGTGCCTGTGACCTACTTGGGGATAGGGGCGATAAACTCATCTTT. Translation: CACDLLGDRGDKLIF. V and J are TRDV2 and TRDJ1, with TRDD3 matching 7 bases. V lost 3 bases and J lost 4; bases outside the gene matches: 10. Germline values: CDR1 GEAIGNYY, CDR2 EKD. This CDR3 region has 15 residues.

A remark on this clone: TCRdb pairs this DNA with a much larger clone's protein that differs at residue 11, likely a read error; the protein shown was translated from the DNA. The rearrangement joins TRDV2 to TRDJ2; 9 bases line up with TRDD3. Losses at the gene ends were 1 base for V and 0 bases for J; bases not matched to a gene: 8. The CDR3 has 18 amino acids. The V gene's germline CDR1 is GEAIGNYY and CDR2 EKD. DNA of the CDR3: TGTGCCTGTGACACTCTTACTGGGGGACACACTTTGACAGCACAACTCTTCTTT. This encodes CACDTLTGGHTLTAQLFF.

In its sample, this clone was seen a few times. The genes are TRDV1 and TRDJ1; 13 positions match TRDD3. V lost 0 bases, J lost 0 bases, and 19 bases stayed unmatched. CDR1 is TSWWSYY, CDR2 QGS, per germline. The CDR3 extends over 23 amino acids. Written as DNA, the CDR3 is TGTGCTCTTGGGGAACTTGGTCCTACTGGGACTGGGGGATACGAAGGCGACACCGATAAACTCATCTTT. Translated, it gives CALGELGPTGTGGYEGDTDKLIF.

About this clone itself: A read error is the likely source, as a far larger clone sits one nucleotide away. Within the sample, other DNA sequences also encode this same CDR3. This chain connects TRDV2 to TRDJ1, with TRDD3 matching over 8 bases. The ends lost 2 bases at V and 2 bases at J; junction bases unmatched: 6. The CDR3 length is 15 residues. Per the germline V gene, CDR1 is GEAIGNYY and CDR2 is EKD. The CDR3 here is CACDILGDRTDKLIF. The CDR3, as DNA: TGTGCCTGTGACATTCTGGGGGACCGGACCGATAAACTCATCTTT.

In this sample, this clone turned up once. J is TRDJ1 and V is TRDV1, with 7 bases fitting TRDD3. As TCRdb names no J gene, one was assigned here on the basis of a DNA match to germline. With 2 bases clipped from V and 1 base from J, the junction kept 22 bases outside the gene matches. This CDR3 is built from 21 residues. The V gene's germline CDR1 is TSWWSYY and CDR2 QGS. This CDR3 reads CALGESLQPHYWGSSTDKLIF. Here the CDR3 DNA reads TGTGCTCTTGGGGAAAGTCTACAGCCCCATTACTGGGGATCGTCCACCGATAAACTCATCTTT.

The chain combines TRDV1 with TRDJ1; 12 bases map to TRDD3. No J gene was available from TCRdb, and it was assigned here by a germline match of the DNA. Losses at the gene ends were 4 bases for V and 1 base for J; bases not matched to a gene: 16. The length of the CDR3 is 20 residues. Germline loops: CDR1 TSWWSYY, CDR2 QGS. The CDR3 bases are TGTGCTCTTGGGGCTTCCTATATTACTGGGGGATACTTTCCCACCGATAAACTCATCTTT. This encodes CALGASYITGGYFPTDKLIF.

A remark on this clone: Given a much more abundant clone one base away, this may be a read error. This rearrangement joins TRDV1 to TRDJ1, with 9 bases lining up with TRDD3. Matching the DNA to germline supplied the J gene, which TCRdb does not give. CDR1 is TSWWSYY, CDR2 QGS, per germline. The CDR3 totals 24 residues. The CDR3 DNA sequence: TGTGCTCTTGGGGACCCCAAGGATAGGTACTGGTCTGGGGGATTCCTTTTGTACACCGGTAAACTCATCTTT. It encodes CALGDPKDRYWSGGFLLYTGKLIF.

This clone was seen only a few times. The V gene lacks a call, and TRDJ1 is the J gene; the table's D call TRDD3 went unverified against the DNA. The CDR3 runs to 16 residues. CDR3 loop: CALGEPVPLGVNKLIF. The CDR3 DNA reads TGTGCTCTTGGGGAACCGGTCCCCCTGGGGGTTAATAAACTCATCTTT.

This clone was observed at least ten times. The chain employs TRDV2 and TRDJ1, with D maybe TRDD3 (6 bases). Germline CDR1 GEAIGNYY, CDR2 EKD. The CDR3 extends over 18 amino acids. The V and J ends lost 0 bases and 3 bases respectively, with 22 bases between them. In DNA form, the CDR3 reads TGTGCCTGTGACACCGTACCTAGCCTGGGGAAAAAACCCGATAAACTCATCTTT. This sequence encodes CACDTVPSLGKKPDKLIF.

In this sample, this clone turned up a few times. This DNA's translation differs at residue 17 from TCRdb's protein, which comes from a much larger clone; a read error is likely, and the protein shown is translated from the DNA. The chain is built from TRDV2 and TRDJ1, with 9 bases that match TRDD3. The CDR3 consists of 19 residues. The germline CDR1 and CDR2 sequences are GEAIGNYY and EKD. The CDR3, as DNA: TGTGCCTGTTCCCCGCTACGGCCGGGGGTGGGGGATAACACCGATAAACCCATCTTT. Encoded protein: CACSPLRPGVGDNTDKPIF.

This clone was seen a handful of times. A far larger clone is one nucleotide away, so this likely arose from a read error. In the same sample, other DNA sequences code for this CDR3. The chain links TRDV2 to TRDJ1, with 8 nucleotides matching TRDD3. CDR1 and CDR2 from the germline V gene are GEAIGNYY and EKD. This CDR3 is 20 amino acids long. For the CDR3, the DNA is TGTGCCTGTGACACCCTGAGGGTTTCTGGGGGACACGAGTACACAGATAAACTCATCTTT. It is translated as CACDTLRVSGGHEYTDKLIF.

This clone was picked up a small number of times. The translation of this DNA and the TCRdb protein of a much larger clone differ at residue 5, probably owing to a read error; the protein shown here is translated from the DNA. The chain's CDR3 is CACDSVAGGSQYTDKLIF. The CDR3 DNA sequence: TGTGCCTGTGACTCCGTGGCTGGGGGATCCCAGTACACCGATAAACTCATCTTT. The V and J genes are TRDV2 and TRDJ1, with 9 bases matching TRDD3. V trimming: 3 bases; J trimming: 0 bases; junction bases outside the gene matches: 13. This CDR3 is 18 amino acids long. Per the germline V gene, CDR1 is GEAIGNYY and CDR2 is EKD.

No V gene was called, though TRDJ4 was called as the J gene; TRDD3 is the table's D call, not checked against the DNA. The CDR3 has 18 amino acids. Here the CDR3 DNA reads TGTGCTCTTGGGGAGTCTACGCCGGGGATTCGAGAGGCCAGACCCCTGATCTTT. Translating gives CALGESTPGIREARPLIF.